These 10 T cell receptor beta chains came from one sample sequenced in a study of T cell changes during pregnancy in multiple sclerosis. Sequenced by immunoSEQ multiplex PCR; TCRdb stores in-frame clones only, minus some. The sample has approximately 59,000 clones; under 95% are singletons. Source: peripheral blood, taken in the third trimester of pregnancy. These receptors were taken from a female donor in good health, enrolled as a control in a pregnancy study.

The genes are TRBV7-3 and TRBJ2-6, with TRBD2 matching 9 bases. V gave up 3 bases and J gave up 0 bases; unmatched junction bases: 12. This CDR3 is 20 amino acids long. Germline V gene sequence: CDR1 SGHTA, CDR2 FQGTGA. The CDR3 protein is CASSFRRERGVYSGANVLTF. CDR3 sequence (DNA): TGTGCCAGCAGCTTCCGCCGGGAGCGGGGGGTCTACTCTGGGGCCAACGTCCTGACTTTC.

V and J are TRBV2 and TRBJ2-3; the D is unclear. The germline CDR1 and CDR2 sequences are SNHLY and FYNNEI. Trimming pared 5 bases from V and 3 bases from J, leaving 12 bases between. This CDR3 contains 14 residues. CDR3 sequence: CASSKTTVTDTQYF. The CDR3 nucleotides read TGTGCCAGCAGTAAGACAACTGTAACAGATACGCAGTATTTT.

The V and J genes are TRBV7-9 and TRBJ2-5, with TRBD1 identical over 11 bases. The CDR3 totals 15 residues. Trimming took 5 bases from V and 5 from J; bases not matched to a gene: 7. Germline assignment: CDR1 SEHNR and CDR2 FQNEAQ (reference sequence). The CDR3 loop reads CASSPGTGGMETQYF. DNA for the CDR3: TGTGCCAGCAGCCCCGGGACAGGGGGTATGGAGACCCAGTACTTC.

This clone was counted between two and nine times. This chain uses TRBV27 with TRBJ2-1, with 7 bases identical to TRBD2. V dropped 8 bases and J dropped 2; count of bases not matched to a gene: 6. The CDR3 has 14 amino acids. Germline V gene lookup returns CDR1 MNHEY and CDR2 SMNVEV (reference sequence). CDR3 residues: CASRGGEAYNEQFF. The CDR3 DNA reads as TGTGCCAGCCGTGGGGGGGAAGCCTACAATGAGCAGTTCTTC.

This clone was picked up a small number of times. The chain couples TRBV4-3 to TRBJ1-6; no definite D call. CDR3 length: 16 residues. V was trimmed by 0 bases and J by 4 bases, leaving 10 bases between them. The V gene's germline CDR1 is LGHNA and CDR2 YSLEER. The CDR3 sequence: CASSQDRDFYNSPLHF. CDR3 DNA sequence: TGCGCCAGCAGCCAAGACAGAGACTTTTATAATTCACCCCTCCACTTT.

This chain links TRBV5-6 with TRBJ1-1; D possibly corresponds to TRBD1 (5 bases). Germline V lookup: CDR1 SGHDT, CDR2 YYEEEE. The V end lost 0 bases, the J end lost 4 bases, and 10 bases lay between the germline ends. There are 14 residues in the CDR3. CDR3 amino acids: CASSLEGRVTEAFF. As DNA, the CDR3 is TGTGCCAGCAGCTTGGAGGGGAGGGTCACTGAAGCTTTCTTT.

J is TRBJ1-1 and V is TRBV5-6, with TRBD1 as a possible D gene (5 bases). The CDR3 runs 12 residues. The V gene's germline CDR1 is SGHDT and CDR2 YYEEEE. V was cut by 4 bases and J by 6 bases, with 10 bases left in between. The CDR3 loop reads CASSRGGAEAFF. The CDR3 DNA is TGTGCCAGCAGCCGGGGGGGGGCTGAAGCTTTCTTT.

The CDR3 loop reads CASSRGDEAFF. The CDR3 nucleotides are TGCGCCAGCAGCCGGGGGGATGAAGCTTTCTTT. The V gene is TRBV4-3, the J gene TRBJ1-1; possibly TRBD1 for D (5 bases). Trimming pared 4 bases from V and 7 bases from J, leaving 7 bases between. Germline V gives CDR1 LGHNA, CDR2 YSLEER. The CDR3 is 11 residues long.

The chain joins TRBV5-6 to TRBJ1-2, with TRBD1 matching 8 bases. The J segment lost 4 bases and the V segment lost 9 bases, leaving 11 bases of the junction unmatched. CDR3 size: 14 residues. Germline V lookup: CDR1 SGHDT, CDR2 YYEEEE. The CDR3 DNA follows: TGTGCCACCCTAGCAGGGGGCCTTTCCTATGGCTACACCTTC. Amino acids: CATLAGGLSYGYTF.

The J gene is TRBJ2-3, the V gene TRBV7-2, with TRBD2 identical over 14 bases. The germline gives CDR1 SGHTA, CDR2 FQGNSA. The CDR3 consists of 18 residues. After removal of 0 bases from V and 0 bases from J, the junction contained 2 bases not matched to a gene. CDR3: CASSLARTSGGSTDTQYF. The CDR3 DNA is TGTGCCAGCAGCTTAGCCCGGACTAGCGGGGGGAGCACAGATACGCAGTATTTT.